Here is one T cell receptor beta chain with its context. The target of this receptor is not known. Base qualities were left out, and no much larger clone turns up one base away. This sample was included in a study of lymphopenia after photon versus proton radiotherapy (dated by TCRdb to between 2017 and 2020). About the full investigation: The immunological effects of photon versus proton radiation therapy were compared in patients with gastrointestinal tumors who developed high-grade lymphopenia. The goal of the study was to characterize the differences between the two radiation modalities in how they affect the immune system. The cohort comprised more than 15 patients with gastrointestinal tumors who received either photon or proton therapy and then developed lymphopenia. Study-level results and caveats: After the lymphocyte count nadir, repertoires from photon-treated patients showed oligoclonal expansion, particularly of CD8+ Temra cells, and this expansion drove the decline in diversity. Relative stability during treatment was observed in proton-treated patients, whereas loss of naive T cells and TCR diversity and gain of effector/memory populations were observed in photon-treated patients. The survival association was examined only in patients who died, and the authors described better survival with proton therapy as a possibility, not as a demonstrated result. Across the cohort, among patients who died, a greater drop in TCR diversity after the nadir was inversely correlated with overall survival time.

The protocol used for the library was the immunoSEQ multiplex PCR assay. Alongside multiparametric flow cytometry, deep sequencing of rearranged TCR beta loci was used to profile the T cell repertoires. TCRdb stores this immuneACCESS table with in-frame sequences only. Part of the clones is absent; in the studies checked, under half of the shortfall reflects unresolved V genes, and no reason is known for the rest. Present in this sample are some 45,000 clones, about 83% of which were seen just once. Jointly, the top ten make up 24% of the sample. The material was peripheral blood, obtained from a patient treated with proton-based radiotherapy. The receptor was derived from a woman aged 65 to 85 with pancreatic cancer.

The DNA sequence follows: TGCGCCAGCAGCCAAGACAGACAGGGGGCGCAGAATAGGGGTGAGCAGTTCTTC. This encodes CASSQDRQGAQNRGEQFF. This chain is built from TRBV4-1 and TRBJ2-1, with 10 middle bases fitting TRBD1. CDR1 and CDR2, per the germline V gene, are MGHRA and YSYEKL. V ends up 0 bases short and J 9 bases short, with an unmatched junction base count of 14. The CDR3 has 18 amino acids, counting the end cysteine and phenylalanine. The only DNA kept is the CDR3, 54 bases in frame from the first base.